This T cell receptor beta chain was profiled in a study of post-analysis software for immune sequencing data. A note on this clonotype: Its antigen remains unknown.

This CDR3 has 15 residues. Germline V gene data show CDR1 as DFQATT and CDR2 as SNEGSKA (reference sequence). Trimming stripped 6 bases from V and 6 bases from J, with 22 bases between. The study, taken as a whole, reports: Relative to controls, patients had a handful of TRBV segments at higher frequency, with TRBV5-6, TRBV5-1 and TRBV20-1 among these.

Sequencing libraries made from TCR beta cDNA carried unique molecular identifiers. Each CDR3 protein gets one entry after TCRdb re-called the PCR reads with MiXCR. Of roughly 410,000 distinct CDR3 sequences listed, about a third are singletons. Specimen: blood. The rearrangement uses TRBV20-1 and TRBJ2-3, with D perhaps assigned TRBD1 or TRBD2 (5 bases each). The TCR sequence derives from a girl aged 5-17 years with multiple sclerosis. CDR3 in amino acids: CSADAGTQVGDTQYF. The CDR3 DNA reads as TGCAGTGCGGACGCCGGGACCCAAGTCGGGGATACGCAGTATTTT.